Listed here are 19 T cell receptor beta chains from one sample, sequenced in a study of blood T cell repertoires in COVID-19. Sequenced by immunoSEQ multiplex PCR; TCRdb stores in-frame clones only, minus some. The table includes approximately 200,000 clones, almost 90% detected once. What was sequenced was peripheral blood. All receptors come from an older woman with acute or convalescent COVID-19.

The CDR3 DNA reads as TGTGCCAGCTCAGAGGCTAGCGGGAGAGTGATAAAGACCCAGTACTTC. Amino acids: CASSEASGRVIKTQYF. The rearrangement uses TRBV18 and TRBJ2-5, with 10 bases identical to TRBD2. The ends lost 5 bases at V and 6 bases at J; junction bases unmatched: 12. The V gene's germline CDR1 is KGHSH and CDR2 LQKENI. The CDR3 runs 16 residues. Variable domain in full (rest from reference TRBV18 and TRBJ2-5): NAGVMQNPRHLVRRRGQEARLRCSPMKGHSHVYWYRQLPEEGLKFMVYLQKENIIDESGMPKERFSAEFPKEGPSILRIQQVVRGDSAAYFCASSEASGRVIKTQYFGPGTRLLVL.

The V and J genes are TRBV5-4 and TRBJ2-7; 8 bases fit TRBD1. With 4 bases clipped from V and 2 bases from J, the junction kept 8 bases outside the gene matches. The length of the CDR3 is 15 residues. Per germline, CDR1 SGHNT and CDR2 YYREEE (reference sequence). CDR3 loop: CASSPPGQGAYEQYF. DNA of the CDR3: TGTGCCAGCAGCCCCCCCGGACAGGGTGCCTACGAGCAGTACTTC.

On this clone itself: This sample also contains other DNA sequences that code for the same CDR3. CDR3 nucleotides: TGTGCCAGCAGACCACGGACTAGCGTACCAACCTACGAGCAGTACTTC. It specifies CASRPRTSVPTYEQYF. The V call is TRBV27, the J call TRBJ2-7; 9 bases agree with TRBD2. The V segment lost 6 bases and the J segment 2 bases; nucleotides outside the gene matches: 11. The CDR3 totals 16 residues. Germline V gene lookup returns CDR1 MNHEY and CDR2 SMNVEV (reference sequence).

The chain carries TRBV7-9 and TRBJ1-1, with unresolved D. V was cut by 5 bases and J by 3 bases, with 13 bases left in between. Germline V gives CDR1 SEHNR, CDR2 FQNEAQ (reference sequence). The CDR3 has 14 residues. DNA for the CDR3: TGTGCCAGCAGCGCTCCGGGGATCGACACTGAAGCTTTCTTT. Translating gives CASSAPGIDTEAFF.

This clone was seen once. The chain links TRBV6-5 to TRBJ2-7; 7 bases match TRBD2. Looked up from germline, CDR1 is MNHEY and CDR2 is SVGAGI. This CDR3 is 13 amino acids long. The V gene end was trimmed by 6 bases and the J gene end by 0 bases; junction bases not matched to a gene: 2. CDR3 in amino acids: CASSRTSSYEQYF. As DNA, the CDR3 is TGTGCCAGCAGCCGGACTAGCTCCTACGAGCAGTACTTC.

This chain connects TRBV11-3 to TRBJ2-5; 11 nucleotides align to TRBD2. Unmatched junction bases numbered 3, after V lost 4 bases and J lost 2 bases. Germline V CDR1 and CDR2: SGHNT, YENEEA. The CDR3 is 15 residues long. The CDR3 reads CASSSRLAGQETQYF. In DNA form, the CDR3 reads TGTGCCAGCAGCTCCCGACTAGCGGGGCAAGAGACCCAGTACTTC.

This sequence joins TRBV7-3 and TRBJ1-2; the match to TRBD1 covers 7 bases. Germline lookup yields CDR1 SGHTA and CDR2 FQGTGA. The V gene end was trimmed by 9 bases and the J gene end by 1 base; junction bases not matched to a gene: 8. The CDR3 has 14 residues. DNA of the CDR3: TGTGCCAGGAAGGGGGCAGACGGTAACTATGGCTACACCTTC. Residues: CARKGADGNYGYTF.

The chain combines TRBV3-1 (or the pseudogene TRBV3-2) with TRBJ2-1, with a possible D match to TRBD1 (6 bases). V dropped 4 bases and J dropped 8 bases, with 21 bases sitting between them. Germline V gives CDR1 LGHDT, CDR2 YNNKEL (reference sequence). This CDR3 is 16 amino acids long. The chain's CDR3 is CASSLRGRWVWDEQFF. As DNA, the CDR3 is TGTGCCAGCAGCCTGAGGGGGAGATGGGTTTGGGATGAGCAGTTCTTC.

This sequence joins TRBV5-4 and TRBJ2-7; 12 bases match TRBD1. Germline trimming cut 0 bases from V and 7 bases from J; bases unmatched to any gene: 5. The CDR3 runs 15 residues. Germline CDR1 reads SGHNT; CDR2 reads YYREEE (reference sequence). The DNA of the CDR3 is TGTGCCAGCAGCTTGGCCGGGACAGGGGGCAGAGAGCAGTACTTC. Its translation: CASSLAGTGGREQYF.

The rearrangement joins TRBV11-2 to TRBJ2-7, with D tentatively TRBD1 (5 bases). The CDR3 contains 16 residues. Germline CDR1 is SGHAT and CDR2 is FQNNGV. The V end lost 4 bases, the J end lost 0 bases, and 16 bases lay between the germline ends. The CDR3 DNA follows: TGTGCCAGCAGCTCTCATTTGGGGCCAACCTCCTACGAGCAGTACTTC. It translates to CASSSHLGPTSYEQYF.

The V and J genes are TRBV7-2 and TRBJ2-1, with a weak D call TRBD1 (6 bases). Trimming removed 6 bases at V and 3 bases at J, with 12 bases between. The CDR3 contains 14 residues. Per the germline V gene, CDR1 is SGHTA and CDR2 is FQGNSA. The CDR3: CASSQDRLYNEQFF. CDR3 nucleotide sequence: TGTGCCAGCAGTCAGGACAGACTCTACAATGAGCAGTTCTTC.

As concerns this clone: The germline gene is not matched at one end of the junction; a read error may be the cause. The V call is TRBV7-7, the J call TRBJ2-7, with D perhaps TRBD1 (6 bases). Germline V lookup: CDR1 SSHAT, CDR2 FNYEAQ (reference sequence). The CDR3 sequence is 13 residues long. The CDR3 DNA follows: TGTGCTAGCAGCGAGGACAGTTCCTACGAGCAGTACTTC. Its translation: CASSEDSSYEQYF.

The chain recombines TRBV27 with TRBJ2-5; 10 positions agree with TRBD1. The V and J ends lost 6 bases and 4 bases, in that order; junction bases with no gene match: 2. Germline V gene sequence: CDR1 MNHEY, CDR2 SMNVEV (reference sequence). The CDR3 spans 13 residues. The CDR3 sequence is CASRRTGGETQYF. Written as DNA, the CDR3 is TGTGCCAGCAGACGGACAGGGGGAGAGACCCAGTACTTC.

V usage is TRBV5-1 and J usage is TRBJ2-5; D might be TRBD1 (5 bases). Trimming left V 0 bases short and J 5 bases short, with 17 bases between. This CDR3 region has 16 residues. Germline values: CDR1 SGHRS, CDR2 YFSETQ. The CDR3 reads CASSLDPGLTSETQYF. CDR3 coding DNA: TGCGCCAGCAGCTTGGATCCAGGGCTAACGTCGGAGACCCAGTACTTC.

This CDR3 is CASSTRTVSEAFF. The CDR3 bases are TGTGCCAGCAGTACGAGGACAGTTTCTGAAGCTTTCTTT. The chain recombines TRBV6-5 with TRBJ1-1; possible D gene TRBD1, 6 bases. Germline CDR1 is MNHEY and CDR2 is SVGAGI. V lost 5 bases and J lost 6, with 13 bases in between. This CDR3 has 13 residues.

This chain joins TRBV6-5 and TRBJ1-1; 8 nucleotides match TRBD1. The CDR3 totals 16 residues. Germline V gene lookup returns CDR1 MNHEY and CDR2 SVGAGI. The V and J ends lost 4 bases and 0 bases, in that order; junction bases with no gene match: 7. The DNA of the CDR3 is TGTGCCAGCAGTTCGGCCGGGACAGGCCTGAACACTGAAGCTTTCTTT. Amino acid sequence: CASSSAGTGLNTEAFF.

Here the CDR3 DNA reads TGCGCCAGCAGCCGAGAGGGACAGGGGGCAAGGGAAGGCTACACCTTC. Protein: CASSREGQGAREGYTF. The chain joins TRBV5-1 to TRBJ1-2; 12 nucleotides align to TRBD1. The germline gives CDR1 SGHRS, CDR2 YFSETQ. The CDR3 sequence is 16 residues long. Trimming at V came to 4 bases and at J to 8 bases, leaving 12 bases not matched to a gene.

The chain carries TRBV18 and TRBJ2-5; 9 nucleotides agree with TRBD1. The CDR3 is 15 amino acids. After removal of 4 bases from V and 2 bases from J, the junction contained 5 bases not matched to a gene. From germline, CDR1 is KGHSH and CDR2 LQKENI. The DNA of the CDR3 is TGTGCCAGCTCACGGCTGACAGGGGGGCAAGAGACCCAGTACTTC. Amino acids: CASSRLTGGQETQYF.

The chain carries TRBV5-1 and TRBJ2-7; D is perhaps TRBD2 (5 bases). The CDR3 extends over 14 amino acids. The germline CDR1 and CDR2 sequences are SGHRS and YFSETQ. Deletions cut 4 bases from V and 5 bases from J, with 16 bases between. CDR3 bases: TGCGCCAGCAGCAAGGACTTCTTTGGCGACGAGCAGTACTTC. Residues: CASSKDFFGDEQYF.